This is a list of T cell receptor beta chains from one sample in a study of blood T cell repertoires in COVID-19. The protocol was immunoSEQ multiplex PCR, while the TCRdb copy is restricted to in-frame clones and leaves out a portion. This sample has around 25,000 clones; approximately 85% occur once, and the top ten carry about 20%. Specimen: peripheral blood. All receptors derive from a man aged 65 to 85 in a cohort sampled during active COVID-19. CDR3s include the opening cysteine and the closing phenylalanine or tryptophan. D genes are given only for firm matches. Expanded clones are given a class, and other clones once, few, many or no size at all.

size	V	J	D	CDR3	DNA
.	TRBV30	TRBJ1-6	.	CAWSVQVNNSPLHF	TGTGCCTGGAGTGTACAGGTCAATAATTCACCCCTCCACTTT
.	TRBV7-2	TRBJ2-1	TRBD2	CASSPRTSGSGEQFF	TGTGCCAGCAGCCCGCGGACTAGCGGGAGTGGTGAGCAGTTCTTC
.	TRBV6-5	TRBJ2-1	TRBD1	CASRLGRGLGNEQFF	TGTGCCAGCAGGCTCGGCAGGGGGCTCGGGAATGAGCAGTTCTTC
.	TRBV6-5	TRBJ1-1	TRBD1	CASSRTGGYTEAFF	TGTGCCAGCAGTCGGACAGGGGGTTACACTGAAGCTTTCTTT
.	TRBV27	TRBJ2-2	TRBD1	CASSLFGTANTGELFF	TGTGCCAGCAGTTTATTTGGGACAGCGAACACCGGGGAGCTGTTTTTT
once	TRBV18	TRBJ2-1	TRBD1	CASSLGQANEQFF	TGTGCCAGCTCACTGGGACAGGCCAATGAGCAGTTCTTC
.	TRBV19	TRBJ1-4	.	CASSPHVGGDNEKLFF	TGTGCCAGTAGTCCTCACGTTGGGGGCGATAATGAAAAACTGTTTTTT
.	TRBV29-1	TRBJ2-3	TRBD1	CSVNRGSRGTDTQYF	TGCAGCGTCAACAGGGGGAGCCGTGGAACAGATACGCAGTATTTT
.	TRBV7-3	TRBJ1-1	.	CASSQAGLGTEAFF	TGTGCCAGCAGCCAGGCAGGGTTGGGCACTGAAGCTTTCTTT
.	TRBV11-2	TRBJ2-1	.	CASSFKVAANNEQFF	TGTGCCAGCAGCTTCAAGGTAGCGGCCAACAATGAGCAGTTCTTC
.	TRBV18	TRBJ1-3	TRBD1	CASSISTGVLSGNTIYF	TGTGCCAGCTCGATTTCGACAGGGGTGCTCTCTGGAAACACCATATATTTT
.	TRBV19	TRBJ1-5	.	CASSIVRGSQPQHF	TGTGCCAGTAGTATAGTACGGGGTAGTCAGCCCCAGCATTTT
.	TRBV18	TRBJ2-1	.	CASSPPGLSGTYNEQFF	TGTGCCAGCTCACCACCGGGACTGTCGGGAACTTACAATGAGCAGTTCTTC